The sequence of this T cell receptor (beta chain) was determined in a study of T cell repertoires in cytomegalovirus infection. TCRdb analysed the reads with MiXCR anew, one entry per CDR3 protein. The table lists hundreds of thousands of distinct CDR3 sequences, around 24% of them singletons, with less than 10% in the top ten. The CDR3 contains 14 residues. The V and J ends lost 1 base and 4 bases respectively, with 13 bases between them. Looked up from germline, CDR1 is DFQATT and CDR2 is SNEGSKA (reference sequence). The sample taken for sequencing was CD8+ T cells from PBMCs. The sequence derives from a human donor in good health (CMV status not recorded). Some clones in this sample may be carry-over from other donors' samples. The chain links TRBV20-1 to TRBJ1-2; no clear D gene. The chain's CDR3 is CSARAPHPGYGYTF. CDR3 DNA sequence: TGCAGTGCTAGAGCCCCACATCCAGGCTATGGCTACACCTTC.